These T cell receptor beta chains were read from a single sample in a study of T cells in Graves' hyperthyroidism and ophthalmopathy. TCRdb itself ran the multiplex PCR reads through MiXCR, one entry per CDR3 protein. This repertoire shows hundreds of thousands of distinct CDR3 sequences, more than 15% found once; its top ten account for under 3.5%. The specimen sequenced was blood. Receptors originate from a woman between 35 and 50 years old with Graves' ophthalmopathy. Each CDR3 is given with its conserved first and last residue. Fields, in order: J gene, V gene, clone size, D gene, CDR3 DNA, CDR3 protein. The D gene is left open where the match is weak. Not every row has a clone size; where given, it reads once, few, many or a size class.

TRBJ2-1,TRBV2,NA,TRBD2,TGTGCCAGCATTCAGCGGGGGGGCTTTGATGAGCAGTTCTTC,CASIQRGGFDEQFF
TRBJ2-1,TRBV28,few,TRBD2,TGTGCCAGCATAGAAAGCGGGGGGGCAGGCTACAATGAGCAGTTCTTC,CASIESGGAGYNEQFF
TRBJ2-7,TRBV6-1,many,NA,TGTGCCAGCAGTGAATTCGTCAGCTACGAGCAGTACTTC,CASSEFVSYEQYF
TRBJ1-5,TRBV30,many,NA,TGTGCCTGGAGTTCCGGGCCTTCCGTGGGCAATCAGCCCCAGCATTTT,CAWSSGPSVGNQPQHF
TRBJ2-5,TRBV24-1,NA,NA,TGTGCCACCAGTGACTCCCGGGACGGAAAAGAGACCCAGTACTTC,CATSDSRDGKETQYF
TRBJ2-7,TRBV11-2,many,NA,TGTGCCAGCAGCGACGATGCCTACGAGCAGTACTTC,CASSDDAYEQYF
TRBJ2-1,TRBV20-1,many,TRBD2,TGCAGTGCTAGGGCGACTAGCGGGGGCTACAATGAGCAGTTCTTC,CSARATSGGYNEQFF
TRBJ1-5,TRBV7-8,many,NA,TGTGCCAGCGGCGATAGACCGAATCAGCCCCAGCATTTT,CASGDRPNQPQHF
TRBJ2-1,TRBV5-1,many,TRBD1,TGCGCCAGCAGCCTGGGGGACAGGGACTACAATGAGCAGTTCTTC,CASSLGDRDYNEQFF
TRBJ2-7,TRBV7-2,NA,TRBD2,TGTGCCAGCAGCTTAGGAGGCACTAGCGTCTCCTACGAGCAGTACTTC,CASSLGGTSVSYEQYF
TRBJ1-5,TRBV6-1,many,NA,TGTGCCAGCAGGACAGACTTTCAGCCCCAGCATTTT,CASRTDFQPQHF
TRBJ2-5,TRBV28,many,TRBD2,TGTGCCAGCAGTCACCTAGCGGGCGAAGAGACCCAGTACTTC,CASSHLAGEETQYF
TRBJ2-7,TRBV28,few,NA,TGTGCCAGCAGTCCTCTCCGGGGTTCTTGGGAGCAGTACTTC,CASSPLRGSWEQYF
TRBJ2-7,TRBV11-2,many,TRBD2,TGTGCCAGCAGCGCCGCTAGCGGGGGCCCCTACGAGCAGTACTTC,CASSAASGGPYEQYF
TRBJ2-2,TRBV9,few,TRBD2,TGTGCCAGCAGCCGGGTCCAACTAGCGGGAGGGCCAGAGGGAGGGGAGCTGTTTTTT,CASSRVQLAGGPEGGELFF
TRBJ2-7,TRBV7-8,many,NA,TGTGCCAGCAGCTTTAACAGGGCCTACGAGCAGTACTTC,CASSFNRAYEQYF
TRBJ2-7,TRBV14,once,NA,TGTGCCAGCAGCCAAGGCCGAAGACAGCCCTACGAGCAGTACTTC,CASSQGRRQPYEQYF
TRBJ2-5,TRBV3-1,few,NA,TGTGCCAGCAGCCCCGATGAGGCCAGGACCCAGTACTTC,CASSPDEARTQYF
TRBJ2-7,TRBV7-2,many,TRBD2,TGTGCCAGCAGCTCTTCTAGCGGGATTAGCGAGCAGTACTTC,CASSSSSGISEQYF
TRBJ2-7,TRBV7-9,many,TRBD1,TGTGCCAGCTCCCCAGGGGGACACGAGCAGTACTTC,CASSPGGHEQYF
TRBJ1-4,TRBV29-1,NA,NA,TGCAGCGTCGGGGGCACAGGCAGGGCAACTAATGAAAAACTGTTTTTT,CSVGGTGRATNEKLFF
TRBJ2-1,TRBV5-6,few,NA,TGTGCCAGCAGCTTCTGGAATTTAGATGAGCAGTTCTTC,CASSFWNLDEQFF
TRBJ2-7,TRBV20-1,many,NA,TGCAGTGCCCTGCCGAGCGGTCTAGACTACGAGCAGTACTTC,CSALPSGLDYEQYF
TRBJ1-2,TRBV7-8,NA,TRBD1,TGTGCCAGCAGCTTCCCCGACAGGGATGACGGCTACACCTTC,CASSFPDRDDGYTF
TRBJ2-1,TRBV28,many,NA,TGTGCCAGCAGTCCGAACAGGGGACTAAGGAATGAGCAGTTCTTC,CASSPNRGLRNEQFF
TRBJ2-2,TRBV5-1,few,TRBD2,TGCGCCAGCAGCTCCATCAGCGGGATGAACACCGGGGAGCTGTTTTTT,CASSSISGMNTGELFF
TRBJ1-4,TRBV20-1,NA,TRBD1,TGCAGTGCTAAAGGACAGGGGGCCGCTAATGAAAAACTGTTTTTT,CSAKGQGAANEKLFF
TRBJ2-1,TRBV20-1,NA,TRBD2,TGCAGTGCTAGAATGGCGGGAGTGAACTACAATGAGCAGTTCTTC,CSARMAGVNYNEQFF
TRBJ2-1,TRBV10-3,many,TRBD2,TGTGCCATCAGTGGGGGGTTTACTAGCGGGACCTACAATGAGCAGTTCTTC,CAISGGFTSGTYNEQFF
TRBJ2-5,TRBV6-1,many,NA,TGTGCCAGCAGGGGGGGATTAAACCAAGAGACCCAGTACTTC,CASRGGLNQETQYF
TRBJ1-1,TRBV10-3,few,NA,TGTGCCATCCGAAGACAGATGAACACTGAAGCTTTCTTT,CAIRRQMNTEAFF
TRBJ1-6,TRBV28,many,TRBD1,TGTGCCAGCAGACGGACAGGGAGCTCACCCCTCCACTTT,CASRRTGSSPLHF